The clone carrying this T cell receptor beta chain was found once. Antigen: not known. Produced via immunoSEQ multiplex PCR; TCRdb's table is partial and in-frame only. The table lists 10,000 or so clones, 75% to 90% of them singletons. The germline V gene encodes CDR1 MDHEN and CDR2 SYDVKM. The CDR3 consists of 13 residues. Trimming pared 6 bases from V and 4 bases from J, leaving 11 bases between. The sample comes from a study of high-grade serous ovarian cancer treatment subgroups. On the study more broadly: On average, approximately 15,000 reads and thousands of unique TCR beta rearrangements were obtained per sample.

Tumor samples were obtained before definitive surgery or chemotherapy. General study findings and limits: Higher neoantigen levels went with greater TCR clonal relatedness. Same-patient tumor repertoires overlapped at about 0.095 to 0.79; different patients barely overlapped.

The origin of this receptor is a human donor with high-grade serous ovarian cancer. The sample was tumor tissue. V and J are TRBV28 and TRBJ2-3; D is uncertain. CDR3 loop: CASSLGRPDTQYF. As DNA, the CDR3 is TGTGCCAGCAGCCTAGGGCGGCCAGATACGCAGTATTTT.